The 3 T cell receptor beta chains below were found in one sample sequenced in a study of blood T cell repertoires in COVID-19. Sequenced by immunoSEQ multiplex PCR; TCRdb stores in-frame clones only, minus some. The sample holds 150,000 to 200,000 clones, more than 65% seen once. Sequencing was carried out using PBMCs or T cells enriched from blood (not recorded which). Source of these receptors: a middle-aged man who had recovered from COVID-19.

V usage is TRBV9 and J usage is TRBJ2-5, with TRBD1 matching over 10 bases. Germline-derived CDR1 and CDR2 are SGDLS and YYNGEE. The junction had 4 bases not matched to a gene; V was cut back by 3 bases and J by 5 bases. The CDR3 loop spans 14 amino acids. The CDR3 nucleotides read TGTGCCAGCAGCGAGGGACAGGGGCGGGAGACCCAGTACTTC. Its translation is CASSEGQGRETQYF.

J is TRBJ2-5 and V is TRBV19; 7 bases are shared with TRBD2. The length of the CDR3 is 16 residues. Trimming took 7 bases from V and 0 from J; bases not matched to a gene: 11. From germline, CDR1 is LNHDA and CDR2 SQIVND (reference sequence). The CDR3: CASNAKRGSYQETQYF. The DNA for the CDR3 is TGTGCCAGTAATGCTAAGCGGGGCTCGTACCAAGAGACCCAGTACTTC.

J is TRBJ1-5 and V is TRBV24-1, with D hard to call. Trimming shortened V by 7 bases and J by 5 bases, and 8 bases separated the two germline ends. The CDR3 has 12 residues. Per germline, CDR1 KGHDR and CDR2 SFDVKD. CDR3 protein: CATRNPDQPQHF. The CDR3 nucleotides are TGTGCCACCAGAAACCCGGATCAGCCCCAGCATTTT.